Shown below are 5 T cell receptor beta chains from a single sample sequenced in a study of identical twins. In TCRdb, the 5' RACE reads were re-called with MiXCR into one record per CDR3 protein. This sample has approximately 620,000 distinct CDR3 sequences, with about 9.4% found just once. These data also formed part of another study, on yellow fever vaccine responses in identical twins.

Input material: PBMCs. These TCRs come from a woman aged 18 to 35 in good health.

This clonotype was observed a handful of times. The V call is TRBV7-2, the J call TRBJ2-1; weak D call: TRBD1 (6 bases). V dropped 6 bases and J dropped 8 bases, with 17 bases sitting between them. The CDR3 totals 14 residues. Germline CDR1 SGHTA, CDR2 FQGNSA. The CDR3 coding sequence is TGTGCCAGCAGAATCACTAGGGACAACCATGAGCAGTTCTTC. Translated, it gives CASRITRDNHEQFF.

This clonotype was picked up a small number of times. The gene calls are TRBV6-5 and TRBJ1-4, with 9 bases aligning to TRBD1. In germline, CDR1 is MNHEY, CDR2 SVGAGI. There are 15 residues in the CDR3. With 4 bases clipped from V and 8 bases from J, the junction kept 8 bases outside the gene matches. CDR3 region: CASSLTGGGYEKLFF. The CDR3 DNA follows: TGTGCCAGCAGTTTAACAGGGGGCGGGTACGAAAAACTGTTTTTT.

The genes are TRBV4-1 and TRBJ1-1; D is unclear. The CDR3 runs to 13 residues. Looked up from germline, CDR1 is MGHRA and CDR2 is YSYEKL. With 4 bases removed from V and 3 bases from J, the gap between germline ends came to 9 bases. Here the CDR3 reads CASSRPRDTEAFF. The CDR3 DNA reads as TGCGCCAGCAGCCGCCCGAGAGACACTGAAGCTTTCTTT.

In this sample, this clonotype turned up many times. The V call is TRBV20-1, the J call TRBJ1-1; no firm D call. CDR3 size: 14 residues. CDR1 is DFQATT and CDR2 is SNEGSKA in the germline V gene (reference sequence). Between the trimmed V and J ends, which lost 0 bases and 3 bases, there was a span of 11 bases. The CDR3 is CSAREAGLDTEAFF. The CDR3 DNA reads TGCAGTGCTAGAGAGGCCGGTCTGGACACTGAAGCTTTCTTT.

This clonotype was recorded a few times. The chain recombines TRBV7-9 with TRBJ2-1, with D unresolved. This CDR3 has 13 amino acids. V was cut by 5 bases and J by 7 bases, with 12 bases left in between. Germline assignment: CDR1 SEHNR and CDR2 FQNEAQ (reference sequence). The DNA for the CDR3 is TGTGCCAGCAGCCAGAAGGTCGGGAATGAGCAGTTCTTC. It translates to CASSQKVGNEQFF.